These T cell receptor beta chains were read from a single sample in a study of blood T cell repertoires in COVID-19. Repertoires were generated with immunoSEQ multiplex PCR, while TCRdb's copy carries only in-frame clones and drops some. The sample lists roughly 250,000 clones; roughly 84% were seen once. Sequenced input: peripheral blood. Receptor source: a man in his fifties or sixties with active or convalescent COVID-19. Each CDR3 is given with its conserved first and last residue. The D gene is left open where the match is weak. Clone sizes are given selectively: once, few, many, or a class where the clone is expanded.

CDR3,DNA,V,J,D,size
CASSLVGGKLFF,TGTGCCAGCAGCTTGGTGGGGGGAAAACTGTTTTTT,TRBV5-4,TRBJ1-4,-,-
CASSGETGGDSPLHF,TGTGCCAGCAGTGGAGAGACAGGGGGGGATTCACCCCTCCACTTT,TRBV13,TRBJ1-6,TRBD1,once
CASSFSGLSGYGYTF,TGTGCCAGCAGTTTTTCTGGACTTTCGGGCTATGGCTACACCTTC,TRBV27,TRBJ1-2,-,-
CATSSIRGNEQYF,TGTGCCACCAGTAGTATCAGGGGTAACGAGCAGTACTTC,TRBV19,TRBJ2-7,-,once
CASSPGLAGQETQYF,TGTGCCAGCAGCCCGGGACTAGCGGGGCAAGAGACCCAGTACTTC,TRBV5-4,TRBJ2-5,TRBD2,-
CAISALDREETQYF,TGTGCCATCAGTGCCTTGGACAGGGAGGAGACCCAGTACTTC,TRBV10-3,TRBJ2-5,TRBD1,-
CASSLTGGSGYTF,TGTGCCAGCAGCCTGACAGGGGGCTCTGGCTACACCTTC,TRBV5-4,TRBJ1-2,TRBD1,-
CASRRLAGAYNEQFF,TGTGCCAGCAGAAGACTAGCCGGGGCCTACAATGAGCAGTTCTTC,TRBV2,TRBJ2-1,TRBD2,-
CASSEGGRRDSNYGYTF,TGCGCCAGCAGCGAAGGGGGACGTAGAGACTCTAACTATGGCTACACCTTC,TRBV5-1,TRBJ1-2,-,-
CASSLGQGAYNEQFF,TGTGCCAGCAGCCTAGGACAGGGGGCATACAATGAGCAGTTCTTC,TRBV5-4,TRBJ2-1,TRBD1,-
CASSPAQGGDEQFF,TGTGCCAGCAGCCCAGCACAGGGGGGGGATGAGCAGTTCTTC,TRBV4-2,TRBJ2-1,-,-